This TCR beta chain derives from a study of identifying expanded T cells in peripheral blood. V lost 0 bases and J lost 2, with 22 bases in between. The CDR3 spans 19 residues. CDR1 and CDR2 from the germline V gene are MGHRA and YSYEKL. The protocol was immunoSEQ multiplex PCR, while the TCRdb copy is restricted to in-frame clones and leaves out a portion. The sample includes fewer than 85,000 clones, approximately 89% of them seen just once. This receptor was identified in a person aged 18 to 75 in good health. Sample: blood. The V call is TRBV4-1, the J call TRBJ1-2; D is perhaps TRBD1 (5 bases). The CDR3 reads CASSQESLQGRVVNYGYTF. CDR3 DNA: TGCGCCAGCAGCCAAGAGTCTCTGCAGGGACGGGTCGTCAACTATGGCTACACCTTC.